This record looks at one T cell receptor beta chain sequence and its context. This sample was taken from a study of blood T cell repertoires in COVID-19. The wider study: Samples came from the United States, Italy and Spain, spanning acute and convalescent COVID-19. PBMCs, B-cell-depleted T cells, or T cells were the source of the cDNA or gDNA that made up the material.

With 6 bases clipped from V and 3 bases from J, the junction kept 6 bases outside the gene matches. Germline CDR1 MNHEY, CDR2 SVGAGI. This CDR3 has 14 residues. Recruited during active infection, patients (from Seattle) were subsequently followed longitudinally. Authors' methods: Reference gene primer amplification yielded estimated nucleated cell counts. Libraries were prepared by immunoSEQ multiplex PCR; TCRdb keeps only in-frame clonotypes and omits some of them. Clone size and V and J calls were adopted from that table, with D and trimming inferred from the DNA. The repertoire includes fewer than 200,000 clones, around nine tenths of them detected once, and approximately 13% sits in the top ten.

Sequenced: peripheral blood. V is TRBV6-5 and J is TRBJ1-2; 8 positions agree with TRBD1. The receptor's source is a woman aged 70-85 years with COVID-19, enrolled during active disease. This CDR3 reads CASSQGARHYGYTF. The CDR3 nucleotides read TGTGCCAGCAGCCAGGGGGCGCGGCACTATGGCTACACCTTC.